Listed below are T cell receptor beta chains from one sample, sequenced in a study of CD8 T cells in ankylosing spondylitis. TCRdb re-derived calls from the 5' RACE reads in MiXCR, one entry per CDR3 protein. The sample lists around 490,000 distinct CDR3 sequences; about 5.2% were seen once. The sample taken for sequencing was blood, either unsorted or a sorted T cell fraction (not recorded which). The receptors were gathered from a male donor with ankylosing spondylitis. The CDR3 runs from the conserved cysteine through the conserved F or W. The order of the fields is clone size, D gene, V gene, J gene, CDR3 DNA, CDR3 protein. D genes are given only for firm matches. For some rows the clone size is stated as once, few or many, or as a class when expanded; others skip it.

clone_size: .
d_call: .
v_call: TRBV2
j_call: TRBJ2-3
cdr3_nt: TGTGCGGGGTCCCCGAGCGGAGATACGCAGTATTTT
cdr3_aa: CAGSPSGDTQYF

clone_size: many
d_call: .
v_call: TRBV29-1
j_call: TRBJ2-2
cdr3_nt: TGCAGCGTTGCAGCGGTCCTCACCGGGGAGCTGTTTTTT
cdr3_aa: CSVAAVLTGELFF

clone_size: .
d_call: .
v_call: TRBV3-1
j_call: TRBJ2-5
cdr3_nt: TGTGCCAGCAGCCAACCTGAAAAAGAGACCCAGTACTTC
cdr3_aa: CASSQPEKETQYF

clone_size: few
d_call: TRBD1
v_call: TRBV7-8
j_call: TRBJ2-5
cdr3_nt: TGTGCCAGCAGCTTAGTAGTTTACAGGGGGCGAGAGACCCAGTACTTC
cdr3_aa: CASSLVVYRGRETQYF

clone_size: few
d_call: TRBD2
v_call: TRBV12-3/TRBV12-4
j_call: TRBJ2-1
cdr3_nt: TGTGCCAGCAGTCCCGGGACTAGCGGGAGCGTCGATGAGCAGTTCTTC
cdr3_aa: CASSPGTSGSVDEQFF

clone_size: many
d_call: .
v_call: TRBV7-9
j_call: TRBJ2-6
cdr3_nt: TGTGCCAGCAGCGAATCTCGAGCCAACGTCCTGACTTTC
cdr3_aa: CASSESRANVLTF

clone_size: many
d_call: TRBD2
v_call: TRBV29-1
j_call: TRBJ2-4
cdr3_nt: TGCAGCGTTAAGCGGGGTCTAGCCAAAAACATTCAGTACTTC
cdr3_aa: CSVKRGLAKNIQYF

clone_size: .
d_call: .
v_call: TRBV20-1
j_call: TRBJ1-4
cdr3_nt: TGCAGTGCTAGAAAAACAGGCCCAACTAATGAAAAACTGTTTTTT
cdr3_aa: CSARKTGPTNEKLFF

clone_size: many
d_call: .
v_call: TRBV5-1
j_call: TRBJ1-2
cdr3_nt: TGCGCCAGCAGCTTGGGCGACGATGGGTTGTATGGCTACACCTTC
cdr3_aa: CASSLGDDGLYGYTF

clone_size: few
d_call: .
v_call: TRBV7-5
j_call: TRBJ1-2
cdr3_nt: .
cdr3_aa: CISVPPQRTLGYTF

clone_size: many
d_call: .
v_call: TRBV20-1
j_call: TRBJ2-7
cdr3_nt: TGCAGTGCTAGAGATCTGGTGGGCGGCGAGCAGTACTTC
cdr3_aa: CSARDLVGGEQYF

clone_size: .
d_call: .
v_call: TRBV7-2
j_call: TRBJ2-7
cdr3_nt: TGTGCCAGCAACTTCGGGGGACACATGTCCTACGAGCAGTACTTC
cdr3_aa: CASNFGGHMSYEQYF

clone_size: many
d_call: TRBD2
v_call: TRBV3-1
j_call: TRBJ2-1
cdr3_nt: TGTGCCAGCAGCCAAGATAGACTAGCGGGAAGGCAGTTCTTC
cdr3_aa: CASSQDRLAGRQFF

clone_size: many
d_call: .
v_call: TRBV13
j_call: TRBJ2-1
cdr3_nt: TGTGCCAGCAGTTTCGGGACTCGATTCTACAATGAGCAGTTCTTC
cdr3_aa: CASSFGTRFYNEQFF

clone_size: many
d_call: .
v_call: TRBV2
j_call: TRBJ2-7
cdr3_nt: TGTGCCAGCAGGAGGAGGGACGGCGAGCAGTACTTC
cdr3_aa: CASRRRDGEQYF

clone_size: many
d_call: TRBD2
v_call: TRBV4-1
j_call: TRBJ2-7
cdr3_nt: TGCGCCAGCAGCCAAACTAGCGGGACTACCTACGAGCAGTACTTC
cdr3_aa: CASSQTSGTTYEQYF

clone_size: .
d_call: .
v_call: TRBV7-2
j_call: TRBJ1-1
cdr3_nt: TGTGCCAGCAGCTTAGTTTCTACAGGGTGGGCTGAAGCTTTCTTT
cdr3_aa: CASSLVSTGWAEAFF

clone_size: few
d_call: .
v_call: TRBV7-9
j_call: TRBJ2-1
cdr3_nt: TGTGCCAGCAGCTTAATATCGACAAACTCCTACAATGAGCAGTTCTTC
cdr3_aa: CASSLISTNSYNEQFF

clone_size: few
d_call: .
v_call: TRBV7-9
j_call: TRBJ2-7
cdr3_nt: TGTGCCAGCAGCCCCTGGGGAAAGGGGGGTAGCTACGAGCAGTACTTC
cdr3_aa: CASSPWGKGGSYEQYF

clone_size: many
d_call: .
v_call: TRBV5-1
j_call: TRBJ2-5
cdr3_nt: TGCGCCAGCAGCTTGAAGCTAGCAATCGAGACCCAGTACTTC
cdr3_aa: CASSLKLAIETQYF

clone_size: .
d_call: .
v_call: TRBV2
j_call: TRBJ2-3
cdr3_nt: TGTGCCAGCATCCACAGGGAATCGGATACGCAGTATTTT
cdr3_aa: CASIHRESDTQYF

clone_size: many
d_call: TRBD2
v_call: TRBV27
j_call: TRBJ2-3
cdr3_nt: TGTGCCAGCAGTTTACGGCGGGGGGGCCCAGATACGCAGTATTTT
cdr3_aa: CASSLRRGGPDTQYF

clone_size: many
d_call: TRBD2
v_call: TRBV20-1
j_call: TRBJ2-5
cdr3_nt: TGCAGTGCCGAACTAGCGGGAAGGCAAGAGACCCAGTACTTC
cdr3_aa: CSAELAGRQETQYF

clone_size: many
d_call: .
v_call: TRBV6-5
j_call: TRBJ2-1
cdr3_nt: TGTGCCAGCAGTTACATCAGGTCCGGGGGTCCCAATGAGCAGTTCTTC
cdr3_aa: CASSYIRSGGPNEQFF

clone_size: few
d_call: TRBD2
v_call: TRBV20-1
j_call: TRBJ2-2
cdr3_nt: TGCAGTCCCCAGCCGGGACTAGCGACTGGCGGGGAGCTGTTTTTT
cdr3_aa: CSPQPGLATGGELFF

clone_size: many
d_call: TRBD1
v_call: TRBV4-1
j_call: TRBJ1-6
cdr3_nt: TGCGCCAGCAGCGCGAGGGACAGGGGGCGGAATTCACCCCTCCACTTT
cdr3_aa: CASSARDRGRNSPLHF

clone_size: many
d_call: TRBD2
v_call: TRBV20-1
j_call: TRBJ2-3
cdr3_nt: TGCAGTGGGGGACTAGTCGGCACAGATACGCAGTATTTT
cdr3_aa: CSGGLVGTDTQYF

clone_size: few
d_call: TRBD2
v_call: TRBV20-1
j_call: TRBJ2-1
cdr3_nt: TGCAGTGCTAGTGAAGCGGGAGGGCCTTTCTACAATGAGCAGTTCTTC
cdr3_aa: CSASEAGGPFYNEQFF

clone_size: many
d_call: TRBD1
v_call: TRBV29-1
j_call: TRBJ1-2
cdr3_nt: TGCAGCGTTTTAAAACCGGGACAGGAATATGGCTACACCTTC
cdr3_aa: CSVLKPGQEYGYTF

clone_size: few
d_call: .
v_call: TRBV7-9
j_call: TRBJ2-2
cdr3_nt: TGTGCCAGCAGCTTATTAAACTCCCCGGCCGGGGAGCTGTTTTTT
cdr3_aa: CASSLLNSPAGELFF

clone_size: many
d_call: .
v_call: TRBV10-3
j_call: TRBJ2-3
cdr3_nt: TGTGCCATTGCCGGGACCCGGCCCCCCACAGATACGCAGTATTTT
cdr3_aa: CAIAGTRPPTDTQYF

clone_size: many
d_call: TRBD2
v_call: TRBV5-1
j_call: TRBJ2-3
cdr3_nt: TGCGCCAGCAGCTTGGAGCCTAGCGGGGCGAGCACAGATACGCAGTATTTT
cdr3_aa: CASSLEPSGASTDTQYF

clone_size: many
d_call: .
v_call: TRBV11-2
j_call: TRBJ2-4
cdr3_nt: TGTGCCAGCAGCTATGCAGCCATAAACATTCAGTACTTC
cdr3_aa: CASSYAAINIQYF

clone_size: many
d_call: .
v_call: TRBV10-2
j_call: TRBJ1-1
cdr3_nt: TGCGCCAGCAGAGGGATGAACACTGAAGCTTTCTTT
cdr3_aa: CASRGMNTEAFF

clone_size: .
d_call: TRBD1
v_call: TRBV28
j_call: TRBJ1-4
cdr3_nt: TGTGCCAGCAGTTCACGGACAGGCCGGAATAATGAAAAACTGTTTTTT
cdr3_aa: CASSSRTGRNNEKLFF